A single TCR beta chain is shown here with its context. Germline lookup yields CDR1 MDHEN and CDR2 SYDVKM. The V gene end was trimmed by 1 base and the J gene end by 2 bases; junction bases not matched to a gene: 4. This CDR3 is 15 amino acids long. This sample stems from a study of control samples from healthy donors and cancer patients. Profiled with immunoSEQ multiplex PCR; TCRdb holds only in-frame clones, not every one. Among several thousand clones listed, roughly 81% were seen once. The clonotype was recovered from a female donor with lung cancer. Sequenced sample: formalin-fixed, paraffin-embedded tissue. V and J are TRBV28 and TRBJ2-7; 8 bases map to TRBD2. The CDR3 region is CASSLYAGGTYEQYF. The CDR3 nucleotides read TGTGCCAGCAGTTTATATGCGGGAGGAACCTACGAGCAGTACTTC.